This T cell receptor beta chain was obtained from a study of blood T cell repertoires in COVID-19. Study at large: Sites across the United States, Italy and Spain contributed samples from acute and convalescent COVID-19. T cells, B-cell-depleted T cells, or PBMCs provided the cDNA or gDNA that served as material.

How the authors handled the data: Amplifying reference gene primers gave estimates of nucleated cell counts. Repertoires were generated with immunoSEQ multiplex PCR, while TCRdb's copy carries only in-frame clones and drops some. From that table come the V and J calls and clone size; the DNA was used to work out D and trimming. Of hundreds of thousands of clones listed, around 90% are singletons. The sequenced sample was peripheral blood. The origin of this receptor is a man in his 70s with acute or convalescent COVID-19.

The CDR3 sequence: CASSFGTGHGQPQHF. In nucleotides, the CDR3 is TGTGCCAGCAGTTTCGGGACAGGGCACGGTCAGCCCCAGCATTTT. V gene TRBV27 combines with J gene TRBJ1-5; TRBD1 matches at 9 bases. The CDR3 totals 15 residues. The germline V gene encodes CDR1 MNHEY and CDR2 SMNVEV (reference sequence). The trim removed 3 bases at V and 6 bases at J, leaving 6 bases unmatched.